Following are 15 T cell receptor beta chains from one sample sequenced in a study of cytomegalovirus exposure and HLA in healthy donors. It was with 60 Vbeta and 13 Jbeta primers that the PCR ran. Repertoires were generated with immunoSEQ multiplex PCR, while TCRdb's copy carries only in-frame clones and drops some. Counted here are roughly 170,000 clones, 83% occurring once; the ten biggest clones make up 1.6%. Sample: PBMCs. The receptors shown here come from a man aged 45-60 years in good health and CMV-seronegative.

The chain carries TRBV5-1 and TRBJ1-1, with D possibly being TRBD1 (6 bases). The CDR3 has 15 residues. V was cut by 4 bases and J by 4 bases, with 17 bases left in between. CDR1 is SGHRS, CDR2 YFSETQ, per germline. The CDR3 DNA follows: TGCGCCAGCAGCCCCAAAACAGGGAGAGGCACTGAAGCTTTCTTT. Amino acid sequence: CASSPKTGRGTEAFF.

J is TRBJ2-3 and V is TRBV19, with 11 bases identical to TRBD2. Trimming at V came to 2 bases and at J to 2 bases, leaving 9 bases not matched to a gene. The CDR3 runs to 18 residues. Germline CDR1 reads LNHDA; CDR2 reads SQIVND (reference sequence). CDR3 DNA sequence: TGTGCCAGTAGTATATTTCCAGGACTAGCGGGTATCACAGATACGCAGTATTTT. Residues: CASSIFPGLAGITDTQYF.

The rearrangement links TRBV9 to TRBJ1-1; possibly TRBD1 for D (6 bases). The CDR3 is made up of 13 amino acids. V gave up 1 base and J gave up 4 bases, with 8 bases separating them. Germline CDR1 is SGDLS and CDR2 is YYNGEE. CDR3 amino acids: CASSVTGTTEAFF. In DNA, the CDR3 is TGTGCCAGCAGCGTAACAGGGACCACTGAAGCTTTCTTT.

The CDR3 DNA follows: TGTGCCAGCAGTTACTTGGGGGAGGGCCTTGAGACCCAGTACTTC. Protein product: CASSYLGEGLETQYF. The V call is TRBV6-6, the J call TRBJ2-5; TRBD2 matches 7 bases. The ends lost 1 base at V and 5 bases at J; junction bases unmatched: 7. The CDR3 has 15 residues. Germline-derived CDR1 and CDR2 are MNHNY and SVGAGI (reference sequence).

The V call is TRBV7-2, the J call TRBJ2-5; 7 nucleotides match TRBD2. Germline V gene sequence: CDR1 SGHTA, CDR2 FQGNSA. The CDR3 runs 17 residues. The V segment lost 0 bases and the J segment 5 bases; nucleotides outside the gene matches: 12. The CDR3, as DNA: TGTGCCAGCAGCTTAGCTCGGCTAGCGGAACTACGGGAGACCCAGTACTTC. This codes for CASSLARLAELRETQYF. Supplemented by reference TRBV7-2 and TRBJ2-5, the full variable domain reads GAGVSQSPSNKVTEKGKDVELRCDPISGHTALYWYRQSLGQGLEFLIYFQGNSAPDKSGLPSDRFSAERTGGSVSTLTIQRTQQEDSAVYLCASSLARLAELRETQYFGPGTRLLVL.

The chain carries TRBV18 and TRBJ2-7, with TRBD1 identical over 8 bases. There are 15 residues in the CDR3. Germline lookup yields CDR1 KGHSH and CDR2 LQKENI. The junction had 10 bases not matched to a gene; V was cut back by 6 bases and J by 3 bases. The CDR3 sequence is CASSLGTGLFYEQYF. In DNA form, the CDR3 reads TGTGCCAGCTCCCTCGGGACAGGTCTATTCTACGAGCAGTACTTC.

The J gene is TRBJ2-2, the V gene TRBV5-1; D may be TRBD1 (6 bases). In germline, CDR1 is SGHRS, CDR2 YFSETQ. V lost 4 bases and J lost 4, with 8 bases in between. The CDR3 length is 13 residues. CDR3 loop: CASSRDTTGELFF. The CDR3 DNA is TGCGCCAGCAGCCGGGACACCACCGGGGAGCTGTTTTTT.

This clone was observed once. Additional DNA sequences in this sample encode the identical CDR3. This chain links TRBV27 with TRBJ2-3, with D unclear. Looked up from germline, CDR1 is MNHEY and CDR2 is SMNVEV (reference sequence). Between the trimmed V and J ends, which lost 8 bases and 4 bases, there was a span of 13 bases. There are 13 residues in the CDR3. CDR3 amino acids: CASSSRRADTQYF. The CDR3 DNA reads TGTGCCAGCTCAAGCAGGCGAGCAGATACGCAGTATTTT.

The chain uses TRBV7-2 and TRBJ2-3, with 7 bases fitting TRBD2. With V trimmed by 1 base and J by 1 base, 5 bases remained unmatched. Germline lookup yields CDR1 SGHTA and CDR2 FQGNSA. The CDR3 covers 16 residues. CDR3 coding DNA: TGTGCCAGCAGCTTAGGGGAGGGAAGGGGCACAGATACGCAGTATTTT. Translation gives CASSLGEGRGTDTQYF. The entire variable domain, with the rest obtained from reference TRBV7-2 and TRBJ2-3, is as follows: GAGVSQSPSNKVTEKGKDVELRCDPISGHTALYWYRQSLGQGLEFLIYFQGNSAPDKSGLPSDRFSAERTGGSVSTLTIQRTQQEDSAVYLCASSLGEGRGTDTQYFGPGTRLTVL.

This clone was detected only a few times. The chain couples TRBV7-6 to TRBJ2-7, with D tentatively TRBD2 (5 bases). Germline-derived CDR1 and CDR2 are SGHVS and FNYEAQ. The CDR3 runs 16 residues. Trimming pared 5 bases from V and 0 bases from J, leaving 17 bases between. The CDR3 protein is CASSESSSSSSYEQYF. The CDR3 coding sequence is TGTGCCAGCAGCGAATCTAGCAGTTCGAGCTCCTACGAGCAGTACTTC.

The chain joins TRBV5-1 to TRBJ1-1; tentatively, D is TRBD1 (6 bases). Germline CDR1 reads SGHRS; CDR2 reads YFSETQ. V lost 0 bases, J lost 1 base, and 13 bases lay in between. The CDR3 is 16 residues long. The CDR3 DNA reads as TGCGCCAGCAGCTTGGGGACAGCCGGTGGGAACACTGAAGCTTTCTTT. It encodes CASSLGTAGGNTEAFF. The whole variable domain, filled in from reference TRBV5-1 and TRBJ1-1, reads KAGVTQTPRYLIKTRGQQVTLSCSPISGHRSVSWYQQTPGQGLQFLFEYFSETQRNKGNFPGRFSGRQFSNSRSEMNVSTLELGDSALYLCASSLGTAGGNTEAFFGQGTRLTVV.

This clone was picked up one time. The chain employs TRBV30 and TRBJ2-1; D unresolved. This CDR3 spans 12 amino acids. The germline gives CDR1 GTSNPN, CDR2 SVGIG (reference sequence). Trimming cost V 0 bases and J 8 bases, with 8 bases left between them. CDR3 in DNA: TGTGCCTGGAGTGTACTGGGCGATGAGCAGTTCTTC. Its translation: CAWSVLGDEQFF.

The table lists this clone with a few counts. The chain links TRBV28 to TRBJ2-3; D perhaps matches TRBD2 (5 bases). Germline V gene data show CDR1 as MDHEN and CDR2 as SYDVKM. The CDR3 has 13 amino acids. V was cut by 7 bases and J by 2 bases, with 10 bases left in between. Here the CDR3 DNA reads TGTGCCAGCACCCGAGCGGACACAGATACGCAGTATTTT. Protein product: CASTRADTDTQYF.

DNA for the CDR3: TGTGCCAGCAGTAAGCAGGGTCTTTATCAGCCCCAGCATTTT. Amino acids: CASSKQGLYQPQHF. The V call is TRBV2, the J call TRBJ1-5, with D possibly TRBD1 on 5 matching bases. The CDR3 sequence is 14 residues long. The germline V gene encodes CDR1 SNHLY and CDR2 FYNNEI. Trimming left V 5 bases short and J 5 bases short, with 13 bases between.

V usage is TRBV6-5 and J usage is TRBJ1-1; perhaps TRBD1 as D (5 bases). CDR1 is MNHEY and CDR2 is SVGAGI in the germline V gene. Deletions cut 0 bases from V and 1 base from J, with 12 bases between. The length of the CDR3 is 16 residues. CDR3 DNA sequence: TGTGCCAGCAGTTACTCGAAAGGGGCTGGGAACACTGAAGCTTTCTTT. Encoded protein: CASSYSKGAGNTEAFF.